Shown below are 23 T cell receptor beta chains from a single sample sequenced in a study of blood T cell repertoires in COVID-19. Generated by immunoSEQ multiplex PCR, the TCRdb table keeps only in-frame clones and is missing some. In the table there are roughly 380,000 clones, approximately 84% of which are singletons. The sample consisted of PBMCs or T cells enriched from blood (not recorded which). The receptors stem from a woman younger than 45 who had recovered from COVID-19.

The J gene is TRBJ2-7, the V gene TRBV24-1; 8 nucleotides match TRBD1. With 3 bases clipped from V and 3 bases from J, the junction kept 3 bases outside the gene matches. This CDR3 has 14 residues. Germline V gene data show CDR1 as KGHDR and CDR2 as SFDVKD. The CDR3 sequence is CATSDQTGGYEQYF. Written as DNA, the CDR3 is TGTGCCACCAGTGATCAAACAGGGGGCTACGAGCAGTACTTC.

This clone was seen just once. This sequence joins TRBV10-2 and TRBJ1-1; 7 positions match TRBD1. This CDR3 has 14 residues. The V segment lost 5 bases and the J segment 5 bases; nucleotides outside the gene matches: 8. Per germline, CDR1 WSHSY and CDR2 SAAADI. CDR3 DNA: TGCGCCAGCAGTACCGACAGGGCGGTAACTGAAGCTTTCTTT. Residues: CASSTDRAVTEAFF.

The chain recombines TRBV5-5 with TRBJ1-5; perhaps TRBD1 as D (5 bases). Trimming left V 4 bases short and J 4 bases short, with 9 bases between. CDR1 is SGHKS, CDR2 YYEKEE, per germline (reference sequence). The CDR3 spans 13 residues. Here the CDR3 DNA reads TGTGCCAGCAGCGCCCAGGGAAATCAGCCCCAGCATTTT. Amino acids: CASSAQGNQPQHF.

In nucleotides, the CDR3 is TGTGCCAGCAGCTTAGAGCGGGAGCGAAACAATGAGCAGTTCTTC. Its translation: CASSLERERNNEQFF. V gene TRBV7-8 combines with J gene TRBJ2-1, with 8 bases identical to TRBD2. Germline trimming cut 1 base from V and 5 bases from J; bases unmatched to any gene: 4. Germline CDR1 is SGHVS and CDR2 is FQNEAQ. The CDR3 length is 15 residues.

J is TRBJ1-3 and V is TRBV4-1, with 7 bases fitting TRBD1. Germline V gene sequence: CDR1 MGHRA, CDR2 YSYEKL. J gave up 4 bases and V 2 bases, and 5 bases lay outside the gene matches. The CDR3 is made up of 15 amino acids. The CDR3 reads CASSQYTGEGNTIYF. The CDR3 region has the DNA TGCGCCAGCAGCCAATATACAGGGGAAGGAAACACCATATATTTT.

The chain has TRBV5-1 and TRBJ2-1; 8 nucleotides align to TRBD2. The CDR3 is made up of 18 amino acids. The V segment lost 3 bases and the J segment 5 bases; nucleotides outside the gene matches: 16. Germline lookup yields CDR1 SGHRS and CDR2 YFSETQ. The CDR3 DNA sequence: TGCGCCAGCAGCTCCCCAGGTGACGGGGGGGGCCTCGACAATGAGCAGTTCTTC. The encoded protein is CASSSPGDGGGLDNEQFF.

CDR3: CAISVARDRGLYEQYF. CDR3 sequence (DNA): TGTGCCATCAGTGTAGCCCGGGACAGGGGGCTTTACGAGCAGTACTTC. The chain is built from TRBV10-3 and TRBJ2-7; TRBD1 matches 12 bases. After removal of 4 bases from V and 4 bases from J, the junction contained 8 bases not matched to a gene. CDR3 size: 16 residues. Germline V gene lookup returns CDR1 ENHRY and CDR2 SYGVKD.

This chain uses TRBV2 with TRBJ2-1, with 7 nucleotides matching TRBD2. Looked up from germline, CDR1 is SNHLY and CDR2 is FYNNEI. Trimming at V came to 2 bases and at J to 6 bases, leaving 13 bases not matched to a gene. This CDR3 is built from 17 residues. The CDR3 region is CASSETFASGRRNEQFF. In DNA, the CDR3 is TGTGCCAGCAGTGAAACCTTCGCTAGCGGTCGTCGCAATGAGCAGTTCTTC.

The chain couples TRBV6-1 to TRBJ2-3; 11 positions agree with TRBD2. The V segment lost 2 bases and the J segment 0 bases; nucleotides outside the gene matches: 10. CDR3 length: 19 amino acids. Germline CDR1 and CDR2: MNHNS and SASEGT. The CDR3 region is CASSESVLAGASSTDTQYF. CDR3 bases: TGTGCCAGCAGTGAATCCGTACTAGCGGGAGCGTCTAGCACAGATACGCAGTATTTT.

The V and J genes are TRBV4-2 and TRBJ1-1; TRBD1 might be the D (5 bases). V was clipped by 4 bases and J by 0 bases, with 15 bases between them. CDR3 length: 16 residues. Germline loops: CDR1 LGHNA, CDR2 YNFKEQ. CDR3 DNA sequence: TGTGCCAGCAGCCGCGCTGTGCAGGGAATGAACACTGAAGCTTTCTTT. Protein: CASSRAVQGMNTEAFF.

V usage is TRBV19 and J usage is TRBJ1-5; weak D call: TRBD1 (6 bases). CDR3 length: 14 residues. V gave up 8 bases and J gave up 0 bases, with 11 bases separating them. Germline CDR1 reads LNHDA; CDR2 reads SQIVND (reference sequence). The CDR3 DNA is TGTGCCAGTGGGACACCTTATAGCAATCAGCCCCAGCATTTT. Residues: CASGTPYSNQPQHF.

The chain carries TRBV9 and TRBJ1-3; D is unclear. CDR1 is SGDLS, CDR2 YYNGEE, per germline. This CDR3 is built from 13 residues. The V end was cut by 3 bases, the J end by 3 bases, with 7 bases between. Here the CDR3 reads CASSGAVGNTIYF. CDR3 DNA: TGTGCCAGCAGCGGTGCAGTTGGAAACACCATATATTTT.

V usage is TRBV4-2 and J usage is TRBJ1-4; a possible D gene is TRBD1 (6 bases). The CDR3 totals 14 residues. Germline values: CDR1 LGHNA, CDR2 YNFKEQ. V was trimmed by 3 bases and J by 8 bases, leaving 13 bases between them. CDR3 bases: TGTGCCAGCAGCCAGGGGGGGGCCGGCGAAAAACTGTTTTTT. Translated, it gives CASSQGGAGEKLFF.

The genes are TRBV9 and TRBJ1-1, with D unresolved. The CDR3 totals 13 residues. CDR1 and CDR2 (germline): SGDLS, YYNGEE. The V end lost 2 bases, the J end lost 6 bases, and 11 bases lay between the germline ends. CDR3 sequence (DNA): TGTGCCAGCAGCGTCACAGTGGATTCTGAAGCTTTCTTT. Its translation is CASSVTVDSEAFF.

The rearrangement uses TRBV28 and TRBJ1-1; D uncertain. CDR1 is MDHEN and CDR2 is SYDVKM in the germline V gene. This CDR3 has 15 residues. V was shortened by 7 bases and J by 4 bases, with 19 bases between the two germline ends. In DNA form, the CDR3 reads TGTGCCAGCATTCCATCACGGGTGATGGGCACTGAAGCTTTCTTT. Protein sequence: CASIPSRVMGTEAFF. Together with reference TRBV28 and TRBJ1-1, the CDR3 gives the full variable domain: DVKVTQSSRYLVKRTGEKVFLECVQDMDHENMFWYRQDPGLGLRLIYFSYDVKMKEKGDIPEGYSVSREKKERFSLILESASTNQTSMYLCASIPSRVMGTEAFFGQGTRLTVV.

The J gene is TRBJ1-5, the V gene TRBV27, with TRBD1 matching 7 bases. CDR1 and CDR2 from the germline V gene are MNHEY and SMNVEV (reference sequence). The CDR3 has 15 amino acids. J lost 4 bases, V lost 6 bases, and 9 bases had no gene match. In nucleotides, the CDR3 is TGTGCCAGCAGGGTAGGGGGCTTCGGAAATCAGCCCCAGCATTTT. Its translation: CASRVGGFGNQPQHF.

The CDR3 coding sequence is TGTGCCAGCAGCCCGTCCCCGGGACTAGAGACCCAGTACTTC. Amino acids: CASSPSPGLETQYF. The chain couples TRBV7-6 to TRBJ2-5; D possibly corresponds to TRBD2 (6 bases). The CDR3 runs 14 residues. Germline loops: CDR1 SGHVS, CDR2 FNYEAQ. Trimming pared 5 bases from V and 4 bases from J, leaving 14 bases between.

The rearrangement uses TRBV7-2 and TRBJ1-3; D remains ambiguous. This CDR3 has 13 amino acids. Deletions cut 3 bases from V and 0 bases from J, with 3 bases between. The germline V gene has CDR1 SGHTA and CDR2 FQGNSA. CDR3 in DNA: TGTGCCAGCAGCTTCGGCTCTGGAAACACCATATATTTT. Its protein product is CASSFGSGNTIYF.

V gene TRBV2 combines with J gene TRBJ2-7, with D hard to call. The V end lost 7 bases, the J end lost 2 bases, and 9 bases lay between the germline ends. CDR1 and CDR2 (germline): SNHLY, FYNNEI. This CDR3 is built from 12 residues. CDR3 coding DNA: TGTGCCAGCACTCCCTTAGCCTACGAGCAGTACTTC. It specifies CASTPLAYEQYF.

CDR3 in amino acids: CASGATGPEAFF. The DNA for the CDR3 is TGTGCCAGTGGGGCCACAGGCCCTGAAGCTTTCTTT. The V and J genes are TRBV25-1 and TRBJ1-1; D is possibly TRBD1 (5 bases). V was cut by 9 bases and J by 6 bases, with 14 bases left in between. CDR1 MGHDK and CDR2 SYGVNS come from the germline V gene. This CDR3 has 12 amino acids.

The J gene is TRBJ1-5, the V gene TRBV12-3 or TRBV12-4, with D unresolved. This CDR3 has 12 residues. V was shortened by 5 bases and J by 4 bases, with 6 bases between the two germline ends. As DNA, the CDR3 is TGTGCCAGCAGTCCCCTTAATCAGCCCCAGCATTTT. The encoded protein is CASSPLNQPQHF.

As for this clone: Other nucleotide sequences from this sample produce the same CDR3. The rearrangement uses TRBV18 and TRBJ1-1; D is unresolved. CDR3 length: 14 amino acids. CDR1 is KGHSH, CDR2 LQKENI, per germline. The ends were cut back, 2 bases at V and 1 base at J, with 8 bases in the middle. The CDR3 nucleotides read TGTGCCAGCTCACCAAGGGAGGGGAACACTGAAGCTTTCTTT. This translates into CASSPREGNTEAFF.

The chain has TRBV6-1 and TRBJ1-5, with D perhaps TRBD1 (6 bases). Germline loops: CDR1 MNHNS, CDR2 SASEGT. Trimming took off 2 bases at V and 5 bases at J, with 10 bases between the two ends. The CDR3 has 14 residues. CDR3 DNA sequence: TGTGCCAGCAGTGAAACTGGACAGTATCAGCCCCAGCATTTT. Encoded protein: CASSETGQYQPQHF.